The clone carrying this T cell receptor (beta chain) has a single count. The CDR3 length is 17 residues. V was pared by 5 bases and J by 0 bases, with 11 bases of the junction left unmatched. Germline lookup yields CDR1 SGHTA and CDR2 FQGNSA. Assay used: immunoSEQ multiplex PCR; TCRdb lists only in-frame clones, some missing. Counted here are more than 300,000 clones, more than 85% occurring once; the ten biggest clones make up 0.015% to 0.02%. This specimen belongs to a study of shared T cell receptors in the human thymus. The V call is TRBV7-2, the J call TRBJ2-7, with 9 bases identical to TRBD2. Sequences were obtained from thymocytes. The source of this sequence is a human donor. The CDR3 region has the DNA TGTGCCAGCAGCCATAGGGGCGCTAGCGGGGACTCCTACGAGCAGTACTTC. It yields the protein CASSHRGASGDSYEQYF.